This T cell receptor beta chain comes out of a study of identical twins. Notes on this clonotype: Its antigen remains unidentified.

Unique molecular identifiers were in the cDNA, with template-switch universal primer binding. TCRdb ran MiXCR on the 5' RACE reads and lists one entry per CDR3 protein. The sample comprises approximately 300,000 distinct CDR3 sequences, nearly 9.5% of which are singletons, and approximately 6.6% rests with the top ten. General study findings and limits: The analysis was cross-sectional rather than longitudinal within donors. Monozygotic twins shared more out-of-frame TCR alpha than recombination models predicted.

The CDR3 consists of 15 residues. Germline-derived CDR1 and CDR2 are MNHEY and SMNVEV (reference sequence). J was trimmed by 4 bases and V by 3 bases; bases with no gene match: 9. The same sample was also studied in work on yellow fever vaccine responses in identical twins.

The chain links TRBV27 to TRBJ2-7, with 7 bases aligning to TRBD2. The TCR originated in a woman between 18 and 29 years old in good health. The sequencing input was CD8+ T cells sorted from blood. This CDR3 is CASSLGGNQRYEQYF. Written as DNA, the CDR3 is TGTGCCAGCAGTTTGGGAGGGAATCAGAGGTACGAGCAGTACTTC.